One and the same sample provided the 9 T cell receptor beta chains below, sequenced in a study of human T cells and chemical hapten exposure. Total RNA came from unfractionated whole blood. Individual cDNA molecules received unique molecular identifiers in the library. TCRdb recomputed calls from the reads with MiXCR, one row per CDR3 protein. The sample carries about 120,000 distinct CDR3 sequences, about 7.7% recorded once. The sequenced sample was whole blood. The receptors derive from a human donor in good health. Some clones in this sample may be carry-over from other donors' samples.

This clonotype appeared a few times. The chain has TRBV7-8 and TRBJ2-1, with D maybe TRBD2 (6 bases). Germline CDR1 and CDR2: SGHVS and FQNEAQ. The CDR3 spans 16 residues. The V end was cut by 2 bases, the J end by 2 bases, with 13 bases between. The CDR3 spells CASSLPPSGAYNEQFF. The CDR3 DNA sequence: TGTGCCAGCAGCTTACCCCCATCGGGGGCCTACAATGAGCAGTTCTTC.

The chain has TRBV4-3 and TRBJ1-3; no definite D call. This CDR3 comprises 13 residues. Trimming pared 1 base from V and 1 base from J, leaving 2 bases between. Germline values: CDR1 LGHNA, CDR2 YSLEER. The CDR3 coding sequence is TGCGCCAGCAGCCAAGGGTCTGGAAACACCATATATTTT. Protein sequence: CASSQGSGNTIYF.

This clonotype was detected ten times or more. The V and J genes are TRBV29-1 and TRBJ2-3; tentatively, D is TRBD1 (5 bases). This CDR3 contains 15 residues. The V and J ends lost 6 bases and 5 bases respectively, with 21 bases between them. Germline CDR1 SQVTM, CDR2 ANQGSEA. CDR3 amino acids: CSVQKNAGWGDTQYF. Here the CDR3 DNA reads TGCAGCGTCCAGAAAAACGCAGGGTGGGGAGATACGCAGTATTTT.

The chain joins TRBV29-1 to TRBJ2-5; D assignment may be TRBD1 or TRBD2 (6 bases each). Trimming left V 5 bases short and J 2 bases short, with 27 bases between. CDR1 is SQVTM, CDR2 ANQGSEA, per germline. There are 18 residues in the CDR3. The DNA for the CDR3 is TGCAGCGTTAATCCGACCGGGGGCCCCGGCAGCCAACAAGAGACCCAGTACTTC. Translating it yields CSVNPTGGPGSQQETQYF. Full variable domain (remainder filled in from reference TRBV29-1 and TRBJ2-5): SAVISQKPSRDICQRGTSLTIQCQVDSQVTMMFWYRQQPGQSLTLIATANQGSEATYESGFVIDKFPISRPNLTFSTLTVSNMSPEDSSIYLCSVNPTGGPGSQQETQYFGPGTRLLVL.

This clonotype has more than one count but fewer than ten. This rearrangement joins TRBV15 to TRBJ2-2, with 8 positions matching TRBD1. CDR1 and CDR2 from the germline V gene are LNHNV and YYDKDF (reference sequence). V gave up 7 bases and J gave up 7 bases; unmatched junction bases: 5. CDR3 length: 13 amino acids. This chain's CDR3 is CATTGGGHGELFF. The CDR3 nucleotides read TGTGCCACCACAGGGGGCGGTCACGGGGAGCTGTTTTTT.

The chain is built from TRBV18 and TRBJ2-7, with a tentative D call TRBD1 (6 bases). V lost 3 bases, J lost 5 bases, and 20 bases lay in between. Germline-derived CDR1 and CDR2 are KGHSH and LQKENI. This CDR3 region has 16 residues. CDR3 nucleotides: TGTGCCAGCTCACCTTGGGGGCAGGCATCAGGCCACGAGCAGTACTTC. Translation gives CASSPWGQASGHEQYF.

This clonotype was seen ten or more times. The CDR3 region is CAISEKRSNDMDRMNTEAFF. DNA of the CDR3: TGTGCCATCAGTGAAAAACGATCCAACGACATGGATAGAATGAACACTGAAGCTTTCTTT. The rearrangement links TRBV10-3 to TRBJ1-1; D remains unclear. Germline-derived CDR1 and CDR2 are ENHRY and SYGVKD. The V end was cut by 3 bases, the J end by 0 bases, with 26 bases between. CDR3 size: 20 residues.

This clonotype was picked up many times. V usage is TRBV6-2 or TRBV6-3 and J usage is TRBJ2-1, with D uncertain. CDR1 MNHEY and CDR2 SVGEGT come from the germline V gene. The CDR3 totals 14 residues. The germline V and J ends were trimmed by 1 base and 7 bases, with 11 bases remaining between them. CDR3 loop: CASSYLNPTNEQFF. The CDR3 bases are TGTGCCAGCAGTTACTTAAACCCTACAAATGAGCAGTTCTTC.

This clonotype was counted only a few times. The chain links TRBV30 to TRBJ1-1; weak D call: TRBD1 (6 bases). Trimming took off 5 bases at V and 1 base at J, with 17 bases between the two ends. The CDR3 runs to 15 residues. Germline V gene sequence: CDR1 GTSNPN, CDR2 SVGIG (reference sequence). The CDR3 spells CAWALQGRTNTEAFF. CDR3 bases: TGTGCCTGGGCACTACAGGGACGGACGAACACTGAAGCTTTCTTT.